The present TCR beta chain was sequenced within a study of OX40 agonist ivuxolimab in advanced cancers. Sequencing was performed with immunoSEQ multiplex PCR; in TCRdb, only in-frame clones are kept and a portion is missing. The sample includes about 41,000 clones, roughly nine tenths seen only once; the top ten take approximately 0.62%. Germline V gene lookup returns CDR1 SGHTA and CDR2 FQGNSA. With 5 bases removed from V and 0 bases from J, the gap between germline ends came to 16 bases. This CDR3 is built from 16 residues. The source material was CD4+ or CD8+ T cells sorted from blood, sampled in a trial of the OX40 agonist ivuxolimab. This receptor was taken from an adult with an advanced solid tumor such as melanoma, head and neck, liver or kidney cancer. The chain combines TRBV7-2 with TRBJ1-2; D not certain. The CDR3, as DNA: TGTGCCAGCAGCCCCCAGCACCACAGATCTAACTATGGCTACACCTTC. Translated: CASSPQHHRSNYGYTF.